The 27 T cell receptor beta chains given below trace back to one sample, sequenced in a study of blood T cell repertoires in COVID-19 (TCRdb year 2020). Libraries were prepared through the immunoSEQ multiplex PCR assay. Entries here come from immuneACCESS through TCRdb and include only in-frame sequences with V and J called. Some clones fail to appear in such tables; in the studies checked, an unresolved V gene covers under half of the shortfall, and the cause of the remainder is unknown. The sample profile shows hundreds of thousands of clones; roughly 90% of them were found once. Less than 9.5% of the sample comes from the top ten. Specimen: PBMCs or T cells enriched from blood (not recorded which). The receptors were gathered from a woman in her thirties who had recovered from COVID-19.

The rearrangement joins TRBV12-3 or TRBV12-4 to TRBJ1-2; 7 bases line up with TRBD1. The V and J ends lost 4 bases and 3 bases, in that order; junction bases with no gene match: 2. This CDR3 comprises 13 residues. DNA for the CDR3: TGTGCCAGCAGTTCTGGACAGGACTATGGCTACACCTTC. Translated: CASSSGQDYGYTF.

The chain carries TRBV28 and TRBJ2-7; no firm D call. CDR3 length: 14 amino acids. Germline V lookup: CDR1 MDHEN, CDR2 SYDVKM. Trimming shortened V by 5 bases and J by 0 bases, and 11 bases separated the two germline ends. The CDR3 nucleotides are TGTGCCAGCAGTCCAAATTTTAGCTCCTACGAGCAGTACTTC. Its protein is CASSPNFSSYEQYF. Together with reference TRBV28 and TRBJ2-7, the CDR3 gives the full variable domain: DVKVTQSSRYLVKRTGEKVFLECVQDMDHENMFWYRQDPGLGLRLIYFSYDVKMKEKGDIPEGYSVSREKKERFSLILESASTNQTSMYLCASSPNFSSYEQYFGPGTRLTVT.

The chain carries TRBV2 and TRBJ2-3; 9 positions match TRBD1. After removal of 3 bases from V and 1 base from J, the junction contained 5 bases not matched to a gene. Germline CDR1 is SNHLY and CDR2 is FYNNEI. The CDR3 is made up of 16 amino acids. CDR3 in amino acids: CASSDHRGLGTDTQYF. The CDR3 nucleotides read TGTGCCAGCAGTGACCACAGGGGGCTTGGCACAGATACGCAGTATTTT.

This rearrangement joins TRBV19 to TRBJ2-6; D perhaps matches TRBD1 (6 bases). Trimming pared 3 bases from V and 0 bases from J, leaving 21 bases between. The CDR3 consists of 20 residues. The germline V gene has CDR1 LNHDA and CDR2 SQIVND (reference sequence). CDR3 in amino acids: CASSIFPYRVLISGANVLTF. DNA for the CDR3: TGTGCCAGTAGTATTTTCCCCTACAGGGTCTTAATCTCTGGGGCCAACGTCCTGACTTTC.

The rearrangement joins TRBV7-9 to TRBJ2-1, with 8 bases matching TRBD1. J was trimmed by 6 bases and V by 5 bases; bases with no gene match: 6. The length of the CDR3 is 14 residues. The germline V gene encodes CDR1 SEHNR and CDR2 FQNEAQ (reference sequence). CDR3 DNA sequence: TGTGCCAGCAGCCCCCGGACAGGGCGCAATGAGCAGTTCTTC. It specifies CASSPRTGRNEQFF.

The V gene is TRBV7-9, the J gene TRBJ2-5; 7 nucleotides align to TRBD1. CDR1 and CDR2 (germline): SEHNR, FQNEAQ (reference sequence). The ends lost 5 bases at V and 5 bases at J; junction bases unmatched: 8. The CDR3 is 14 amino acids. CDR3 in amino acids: CASSPGPRGETQYF. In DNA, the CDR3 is TGTGCCAGCAGCCCGGGTCCCAGGGGGGAGACCCAGTACTTC.

The CDR3 DNA is TGTGCCAGCAGTAGGTTCCAGGGAGGAGGCTACACCTTC. It translates to CASSRFQGGGYTF. The chain carries TRBV28 and TRBJ1-2; D perhaps matches TRBD1 (5 bases). The V end was cut by 5 bases, the J end by 8 bases, with 15 bases between. CDR1 and CDR2 from the germline V gene are MDHEN and SYDVKM. This CDR3 comprises 13 residues.

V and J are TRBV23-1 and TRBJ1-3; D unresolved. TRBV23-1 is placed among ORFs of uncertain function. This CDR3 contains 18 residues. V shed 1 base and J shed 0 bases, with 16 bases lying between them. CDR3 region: CASSQFRWLAGSGNTIYF. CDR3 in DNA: TGCGCCAGCAGTCAATTCCGATGGTTGGCAGGCTCTGGAAACACCATATATTTT.

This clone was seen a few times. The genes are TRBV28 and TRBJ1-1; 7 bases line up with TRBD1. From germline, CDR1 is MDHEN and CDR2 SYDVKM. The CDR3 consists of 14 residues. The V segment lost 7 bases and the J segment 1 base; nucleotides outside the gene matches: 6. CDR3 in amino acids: CASTAWTGNTEAFF. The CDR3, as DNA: TGTGCCAGCACCGCCTGGACAGGGAACACTGAAGCTTTCTTT.

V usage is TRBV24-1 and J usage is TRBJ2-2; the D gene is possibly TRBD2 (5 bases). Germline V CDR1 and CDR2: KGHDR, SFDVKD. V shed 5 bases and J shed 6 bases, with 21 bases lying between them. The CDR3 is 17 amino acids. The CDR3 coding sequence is TGTGCCACCAGTGGTGCGGGCCTAGGGCGTTCGTCCGGGGAGCTGTTTTTT. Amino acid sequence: CATSGAGLGRSSGELFF.

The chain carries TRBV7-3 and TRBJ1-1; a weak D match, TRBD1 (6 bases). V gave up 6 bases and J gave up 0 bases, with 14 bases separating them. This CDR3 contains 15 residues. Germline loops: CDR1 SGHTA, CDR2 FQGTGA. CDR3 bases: TGTGCCAGCAGTTCTCAGGGGCCCGTGAACACTGAAGCTTTCTTT. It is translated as CASSSQGPVNTEAFF.

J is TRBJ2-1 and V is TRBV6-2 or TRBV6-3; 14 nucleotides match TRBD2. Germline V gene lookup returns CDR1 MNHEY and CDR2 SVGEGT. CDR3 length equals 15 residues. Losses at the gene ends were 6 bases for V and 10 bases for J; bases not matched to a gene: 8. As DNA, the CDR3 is TGTGCCAGCAGCCTACCGGGACTAGCGGGAGTAGAGCAGTTCTTC. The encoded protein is CASSLPGLAGVEQFF.

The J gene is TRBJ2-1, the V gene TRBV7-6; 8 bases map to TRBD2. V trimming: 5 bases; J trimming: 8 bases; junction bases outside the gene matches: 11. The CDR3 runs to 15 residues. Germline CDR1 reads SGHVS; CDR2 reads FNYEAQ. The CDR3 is CASSGSSGIAYEQFF. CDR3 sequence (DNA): TGTGCCAGCAGCGGCAGTAGCGGGATAGCCTATGAGCAGTTCTTC.

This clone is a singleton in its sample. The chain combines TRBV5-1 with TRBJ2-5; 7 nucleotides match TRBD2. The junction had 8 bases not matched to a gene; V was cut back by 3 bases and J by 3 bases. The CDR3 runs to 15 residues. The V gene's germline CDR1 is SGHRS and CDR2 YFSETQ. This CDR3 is CASSSGGTAKETQYF. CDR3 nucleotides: TGCGCCAGCAGCTCGGGAGGCACGGCGAAAGAGACCCAGTACTTC.

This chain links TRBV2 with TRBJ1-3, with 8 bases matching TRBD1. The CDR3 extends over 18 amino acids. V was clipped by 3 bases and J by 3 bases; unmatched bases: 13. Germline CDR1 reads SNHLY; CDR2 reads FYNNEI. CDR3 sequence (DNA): TGTGCCAGCAGTGATCCAAACCTCCAGGGGGCAGTTGGAAACACCATATATTTT. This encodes CASSDPNLQGAVGNTIYF.

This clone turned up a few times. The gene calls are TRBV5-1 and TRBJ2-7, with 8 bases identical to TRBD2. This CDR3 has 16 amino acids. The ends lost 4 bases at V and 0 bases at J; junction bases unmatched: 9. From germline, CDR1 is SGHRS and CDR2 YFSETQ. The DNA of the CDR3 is TGCGCCAGCAGCCCGGATAGCGGGACGACCTCCTACGAGCAGTACTTC. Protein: CASSPDSGTTSYEQYF.

CDR3 residues: CASSLDRQRLTETIYF. CDR3 sequence (DNA): TGCGCCAGCAGCTTGGATCGACAGCGCCTCACAGAAACCATATATTTT. This chain joins TRBV5-1 and TRBJ1-3; possibly TRBD1 for D (5 bases). This CDR3 region has 16 residues. Trimming stripped 0 bases from V and 10 bases from J, with 20 bases between. The V gene's germline CDR1 is SGHRS and CDR2 YFSETQ.

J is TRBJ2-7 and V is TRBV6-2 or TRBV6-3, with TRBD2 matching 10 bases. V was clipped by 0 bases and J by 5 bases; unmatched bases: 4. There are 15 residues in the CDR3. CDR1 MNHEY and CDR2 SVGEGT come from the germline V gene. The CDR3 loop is CASSYSGTSAHEQYF. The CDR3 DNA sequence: TGTGCCAGCAGTTACTCCGGGACTAGCGCCCACGAGCAGTACTTC.

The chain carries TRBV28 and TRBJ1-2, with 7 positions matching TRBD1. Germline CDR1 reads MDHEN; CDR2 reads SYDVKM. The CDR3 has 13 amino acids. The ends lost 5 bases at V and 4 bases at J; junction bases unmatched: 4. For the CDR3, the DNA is TGTGCCAGCAGTCAAGGACAGGCCTATGGCTACACCTTC. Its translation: CASSQGQAYGYTF.

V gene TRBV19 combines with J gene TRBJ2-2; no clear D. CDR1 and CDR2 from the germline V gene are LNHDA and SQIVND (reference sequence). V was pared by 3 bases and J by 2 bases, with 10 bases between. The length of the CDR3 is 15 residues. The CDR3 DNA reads TGTGCCAGTAGTATTCGGTATTTTAACACCGGGGAGCTGTTTTTT. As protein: CASSIRYFNTGELFF.

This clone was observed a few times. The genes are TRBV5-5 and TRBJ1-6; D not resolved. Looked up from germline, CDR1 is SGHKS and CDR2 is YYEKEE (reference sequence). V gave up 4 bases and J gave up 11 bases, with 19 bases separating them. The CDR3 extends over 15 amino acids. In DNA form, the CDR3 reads TGTGCCAGCAGCCCGGTGGATAGGCATCGGGCACCCCTCCACTTT. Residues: CASSPVDRHRAPLHF.

The CDR3 here is CASSHWDSPHPVYGYTF. The CDR3, as DNA: TGTGCCAGCAGCCACTGGGACAGCCCTCATCCAGTCTATGGCTACACCTTC. This chain uses TRBV3-1 (or the pseudogene TRBV3-2) with TRBJ1-2; 7 bases fit TRBD1. The CDR3 spans 17 residues. Per the germline V gene, CDR1 is LGHDT and CDR2 is YNNKEL (reference sequence). Trimming took 3 bases from V and 4 from J; bases not matched to a gene: 14.

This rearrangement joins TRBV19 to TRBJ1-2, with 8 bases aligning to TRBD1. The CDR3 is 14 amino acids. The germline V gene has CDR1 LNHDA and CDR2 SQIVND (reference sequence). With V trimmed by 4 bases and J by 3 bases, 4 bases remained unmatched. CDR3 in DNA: TGTGCCAGTAGTACCTTACAGGGGGACTATGGCTACACCTTC. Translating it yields CASSTLQGDYGYTF.

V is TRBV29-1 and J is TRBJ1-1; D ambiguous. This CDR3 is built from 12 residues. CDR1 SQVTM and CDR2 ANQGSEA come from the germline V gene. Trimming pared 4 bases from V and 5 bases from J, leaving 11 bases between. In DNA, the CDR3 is TGCAGCGTTGTGAGGGAAGGGACTGAAGCTTTCTTT. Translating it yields CSVVREGTEAFF.

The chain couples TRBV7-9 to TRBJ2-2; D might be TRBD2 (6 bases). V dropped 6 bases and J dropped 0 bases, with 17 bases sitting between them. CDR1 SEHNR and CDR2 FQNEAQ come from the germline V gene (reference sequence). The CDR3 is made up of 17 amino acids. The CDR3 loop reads CASRYEWGGTNTGELFF. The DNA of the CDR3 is TGTGCCAGCAGATACGAATGGGGCGGGACGAACACCGGGGAGCTGTTTTTT. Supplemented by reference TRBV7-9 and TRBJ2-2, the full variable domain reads DTGVSQNPRHKITKRGQNVTFRCDPISEHNRLYWYRQTLGQGPEFLTYFQNEAQLEKSRLLSDRFSAERPKGSFSTLEIQRTEQGDSAMYLCASRYEWGGTNTGELFFGEGSRLTVL.

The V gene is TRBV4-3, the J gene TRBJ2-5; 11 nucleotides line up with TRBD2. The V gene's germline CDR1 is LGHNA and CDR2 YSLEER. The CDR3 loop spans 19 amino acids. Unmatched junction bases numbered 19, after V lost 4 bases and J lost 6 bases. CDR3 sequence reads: CASSPRFPLAGGRVKTQYF. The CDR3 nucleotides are TGCGCCAGCAGCCCCCGATTCCCTTTAGCGGGAGGGCGCGTTAAGACCCAGTACTTC.

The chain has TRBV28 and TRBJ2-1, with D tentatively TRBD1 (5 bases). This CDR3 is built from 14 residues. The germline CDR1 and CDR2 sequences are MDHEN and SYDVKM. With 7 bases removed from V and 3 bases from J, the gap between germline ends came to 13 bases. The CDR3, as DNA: TGTGCCAGCACCCAGGGTTCGGACTACAATGAGCAGTTCTTC. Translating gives CASTQGSDYNEQFF.